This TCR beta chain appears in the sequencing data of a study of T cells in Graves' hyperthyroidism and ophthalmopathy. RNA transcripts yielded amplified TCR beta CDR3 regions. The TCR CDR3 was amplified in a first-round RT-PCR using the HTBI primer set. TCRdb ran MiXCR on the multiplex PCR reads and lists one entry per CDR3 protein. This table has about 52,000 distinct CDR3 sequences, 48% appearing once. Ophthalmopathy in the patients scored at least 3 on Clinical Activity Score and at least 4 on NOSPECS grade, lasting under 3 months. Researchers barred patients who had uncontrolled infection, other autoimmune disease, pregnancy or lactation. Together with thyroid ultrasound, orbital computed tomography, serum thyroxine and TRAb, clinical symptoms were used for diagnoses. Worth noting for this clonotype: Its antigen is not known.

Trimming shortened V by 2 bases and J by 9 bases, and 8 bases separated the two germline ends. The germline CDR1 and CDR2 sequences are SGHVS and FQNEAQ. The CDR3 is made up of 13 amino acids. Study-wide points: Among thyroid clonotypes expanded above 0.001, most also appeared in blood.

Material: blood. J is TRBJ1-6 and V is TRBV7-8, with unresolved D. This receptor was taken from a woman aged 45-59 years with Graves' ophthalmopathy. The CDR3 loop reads CASSLPGGSPLHF. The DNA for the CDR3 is TGTGCCAGCAGCTTACCTGGCGGTTCACCCCTCCACTTT.